The clone carrying this TCR beta chain was recorded once. Its target is not known. The data are from a study of T cell responses to AZD1222 COVID-19 vaccine. General study results and limits: CD4 TCRs associated with vaccination spanned spike, dominating at 160-218 and 743-854.

The J segment lost 4 bases and the V segment lost 5 bases, leaving 8 bases of the junction unmatched. Germline V CDR1 and CDR2: SGHRS, YFSETQ. The CDR3 covers 15 residues. Clones were read by immunoSEQ multiplex PCR, and TCRdb kept only the in-frame ones, dropping some. Of fewer than 130,000 clones in the sample, around 94% were seen once. This clonotype was sampled from an adult in good health. V usage is TRBV5-1 and J usage is TRBJ1-2, with 10 nucleotides matching TRBD1. Source: peripheral blood, taken on day 0 of AZD1222 vaccination. As DNA, the CDR3 is TGCGCCAGCAGTCTTCCGGGACAGGGGTTCTATGGCTACACCTTC. Translating it yields CASSLPGQGFYGYTF.